This T cell receptor (beta chain) was sequenced in a study of blood T cell repertoires in COVID-19. Study summary: COVID-19 samples collected from the United States, Italy and Spain covered acute and convalescent phases. T cells, B-cell-depleted T cells, or PBMCs provided the cDNA or gDNA that served as material.

The authors' processing: Cell counts per sample came from amplifying reference gene primers. Assay used: immunoSEQ multiplex PCR; TCRdb lists only in-frame clones, some missing. V and J calls and clone size are given by that table; D and trimming were obtained from the DNA. The sample lists about 160,000 clones; more than 90% were seen once. The CDR3 is 14 residues long. V lost 6 bases to trimming and J lost 5 bases, with 17 bases between them. CDR1 is MNHEY and CDR2 is SVGAGI in the germline V gene. The chain recombines TRBV6-5 with TRBJ2-7; weak D call: TRBD1 (6 bases). The material sequenced was peripheral blood. The sequence was collected from a man in his 60s with active or convalescent COVID-19. For the CDR3, the DNA is TGTGCCAGCAGCCGGACAGCCCTTCCTAACGAGCAGTACTTC. Protein: CASSRTALPNEQYF.